This T cell receptor beta chain was sequenced during a study of T cell responses to AZD1222 COVID-19 vaccine. Profiled with immunoSEQ multiplex PCR; TCRdb holds only in-frame clones, not every one. This table holds approximately 65,000 clones, almost 90% found once. With regard to this clone: Its antigen remains unidentified.

Whole-study findings and limits: Females outnumbered males among donors, who were mostly white British; clonal diversity was possibly underestimated. Two AZD1222 doses significantly raised spike-specific TCR breadth and depth over controls. Among those given AZD1222, only six were seropositive at baseline. CD4 TCRs associated with vaccination spanned spike, dominating at 160-218 and 743-854.

CDR1 is MNHEY, CDR2 SMNVEV, per germline (reference sequence). Deletions cut 5 bases from V and 3 bases from J, with 16 bases between. The CDR3 runs to 16 residues. The sample consisted of peripheral blood, taken on day 0 of AZD1222 vaccination. The source is an adult in good health. V and J are TRBV27 and TRBJ2-2; D unclear. The CDR3 sequence: CASSLGPGTDTGELFF. The CDR3 nucleotides read TGTGCCAGCAGTCTAGGTCCCGGTACAGACACCGGGGAGCTGTTTTTT.